Following are 23 T cell receptor beta chains from one sample sequenced in a study of CD8 T cells in Susac syndrome. Random hexamers were used to reverse transcribe the RNA input (about 0.5 to 1 ug). TCRdb re-derived calls from the immunoSEQ multiplex PCR reads in MiXCR, one entry per CDR3 protein. The sample shows more than 20,000 distinct CDR3 sequences, 85% to 95% of them seen only once. Material: CD8+ T cells from PBMCs. The receptors were gathered from a human donor in good health.

J is TRBJ2-2 and V is TRBV9; possibly TRBD1 or TRBD2 for D (5 bases each). The germline V gene encodes CDR1 SGDLS and CDR2 YYNGEE. Trimming cost V 10 bases and J 6 bases, with 16 bases left between them. This CDR3 spans 13 amino acids. The CDR3 DNA reads as TGTGCCGGGGACCAGGTGCAGCCCGGGGAGCTGTTTTTT. Translated: CAGDQVQPGELFF.

This clonotype occurred a few times. The V and J genes are TRBV6-1 and TRBJ2-7; possibly TRBD1 for D (6 bases). The germline gives CDR1 MNHNS, CDR2 SASEGT. The CDR3 totals 13 residues. The V and J ends lost 5 bases and 2 bases respectively, with 10 bases between them. CDR3 sequence reads: CASSLTGPYEQYF. The CDR3 nucleotides read TGTGCCAGCAGTCTTACAGGGCCCTACGAGCAGTACTTC.

V is TRBV4-1 and J is TRBJ1-1; D possibly corresponds to TRBD1 (5 bases). Germline CDR1 and CDR2: MGHRA and YSYEKL. V was trimmed by 4 bases and J by 5 bases, leaving 17 bases between them. The CDR3 spans 15 residues. This chain's CDR3 is CASSPRDGIMTEAFF. CDR3 in DNA: TGCGCCAGCAGCCCGCGGGACGGGATAATGACTGAAGCTTTCTTT.

This clonotype appeared once. The J gene is TRBJ2-3, the V gene TRBV14; D gene unclear. CDR3 size: 12 residues. CDR1 SGHDN and CDR2 FVKESK come from the germline V gene. V was cut by 1 base and J by 5 bases, with 4 bases left in between. The CDR3 protein is CASSQGVDTQYF. The CDR3 DNA reads TGTGCCAGCAGCCAAGGAGTAGATACGCAGTATTTT.

The chain recombines TRBV6-5 with TRBJ2-7; possibly TRBD1 for D (6 bases). CDR3 length: 15 residues. CDR1 is MNHEY, CDR2 SVGAGI, per germline. V was pared by 6 bases and J by 3 bases, with 18 bases between. CDR3 nucleotides: TGTGCCAGCAGCCCCACGGACAGTGTCGGCTACGAGCAGTACTTC. This encodes CASSPTDSVGYEQYF.

This chain links TRBV25-1 with TRBJ2-7; the match to TRBD1 covers 7 bases. Losses at the gene ends were 5 bases for V and 9 bases for J; bases not matched to a gene: 4. Germline V gene sequence: CDR1 MGHDK, CDR2 SYGVNS. This CDR3 contains 11 residues. The CDR3 nucleotides read TGTGCCAGCAGTTATACAGGGGTGCAGTACTTC. Its translation: CASSYTGVQYF.

The J gene is TRBJ2-7, the V gene TRBV27, with 11 bases identical to TRBD1. Germline CDR1 is MNHEY and CDR2 is SMNVEV (reference sequence). With 5 bases clipped from V and 3 bases from J, the junction kept 9 bases outside the gene matches. This CDR3 contains 16 residues. Here the CDR3 reads CASSPTDRGPDYEQYF. The CDR3 bases are TGTGCCAGCAGTCCAACGGACAGGGGGCCGGACTACGAGCAGTACTTC.

This clonotype was picked up one time. The chain uses TRBV7-9 and TRBJ2-1, with 9 bases fitting TRBD1. V lost 4 bases, J lost 4 bases, and 5 bases stayed unmatched. The CDR3 covers 15 residues. The germline gives CDR1 SEHNR, CDR2 FQNEAQ (reference sequence). The CDR3 DNA is TGTGCCAGCAGCTCGGGACAGGGAACTTACAATGAGCAGTTCTTC. Residues: CASSSGQGTYNEQFF.

In DNA form, the CDR3 reads TGTGCCACCAGCAGAGATTCCCGTCCCAATCAGCCCCAGCATTTT. It translates to CATSRDSRPNQPQHF. The rearrangement joins TRBV15 to TRBJ1-5; D gene unclear. The CDR3 contains 15 residues. Deletions cut 0 bases from V and 3 bases from J, with 9 bases between. Germline V gene lookup returns CDR1 LNHNV and CDR2 YYDKDF (reference sequence).

In DNA, the CDR3 is TGTGCCAGCAGCCAATCGGCGGGGGGGCCCACAGATACGCAGTATTTT. Its protein product is CASSQSAGGPTDTQYF. This chain uses TRBV3-1 with TRBJ2-3; 9 bases agree with TRBD2. The CDR3 loop spans 16 amino acids. Trimming took 2 bases from V and 2 from J; bases not matched to a gene: 5. The germline CDR1 and CDR2 sequences are LGHDT and YNNKEL (reference sequence).

The V and J genes are TRBV10-3 and TRBJ2-2; D not resolved. Germline V lookup: CDR1 ENHRY, CDR2 SYGVKD. V lost 0 bases, J lost 3 bases, and 8 bases lay in between. The CDR3 is 15 residues long. CDR3 sequence: CAISESRMDTGELFF. The CDR3 coding sequence is TGTGCCATCAGTGAGTCAAGGATGGACACCGGGGAGCTGTTTTTT.

The chain is built from TRBV11-2 and TRBJ2-2; TRBD1 is a possible D gene (5 bases). CDR1 is SGHAT, CDR2 FQNNGV, per germline. Trimming pared 3 bases from V and 4 bases from J, leaving 15 bases between. The CDR3 covers 16 residues. CDR3 residues: CASSFFHRPPTGELFF. The DNA of the CDR3 is TGTGCCAGCAGCTTCTTCCACAGGCCTCCCACCGGGGAGCTGTTTTTT.

On this clonotype: The junction and the germline gene differ at one end; a read error may be behind it. The V call is TRBV7-2, the J call TRBJ2-1; no clear D gene. This CDR3 has 14 amino acids. Germline V gene lookup returns CDR1 SGHTA and CDR2 FQGNSA. CDR3 sequence reads: CASSPDLGYSEQFF. The CDR3, as DNA: TGTGCCAGCAGCCCCGATCTAGGCTACAGTGAGCAGTTCTTC.

This clonotype has just one count. This chain uses TRBV5-4 with TRBJ2-2, with TRBD1 identical over 10 bases. Trimming cost V 5 bases and J 2 bases; bases outside gene matches: 6. The CDR3 totals 16 residues. Germline CDR1 is SGHNT and CDR2 is YYREEE (reference sequence). The CDR3 nucleotides read TGTGCCAGCAGAACGGGACAGGGGCGTAACACCGGGGAGCTGTTTTTT. This sequence encodes CASRTGQGRNTGELFF. Combining the CDR3 with reference TRBV5-4 and TRBJ2-2 gives the whole variable domain ETGVTQSPTHLIKTRGQQVTLRCSSQSGHNTVSWYQQALGQGPQFIFQYYREEENGRGNFPPRFSGLQFPNYSSELNVNALELDDSALYLCASRTGQGRNTGELFFGEGSRLTVL.

The chain carries TRBV6-2 or TRBV6-3 and TRBJ2-2, with a weak D call TRBD1 (5 bases). CDR3 size: 19 residues. CDR1 and CDR2 from the germline V gene are MNHEY and SVGEGT. Trimming removed 1 base from V and 6 bases from J, with 24 bases in between. CDR3 nucleotides: TGTGCCAGCAGTTACTTCCCCGGTAGGGGTCTATTTCCGGCCGGGGAGCTGTTTTTT. This sequence encodes CASSYFPGRGLFPAGELFF.

The J gene is TRBJ2-7, the V gene TRBV27; perhaps TRBD2 as D (6 bases). Trimming removed 0 bases from V and 7 bases from J, with 13 bases in between. From germline, CDR1 is MNHEY and CDR2 SMNVEV (reference sequence). This CDR3 contains 14 residues. For the CDR3, the DNA is TGTGCCAGCAGTTTATCGGAGGGGATGCGGGAGCAGTACTTC. Translated, it gives CASSLSEGMREQYF.

The rearrangement uses TRBV7-9 and TRBJ1-2; 8 bases line up with TRBD1. V lost 5 bases to trimming and J lost 6 bases; unmatched junction nucleotides: 8. CDR3 length equals 14 residues. Per germline, CDR1 SEHNR and CDR2 FQNEAQ (reference sequence). In DNA form, the CDR3 reads TGTGCCAGCAGCCTTGGACAGGGAGAGAATGGCTACACCTTC. Its protein product is CASSLGQGENGYTF. Filled out from reference TRBV7-9 and TRBJ1-2, the complete variable domain reads DTGVSQNPRHKITKRGQNVTFRCDPISEHNRLYWYRQTLGQGPEFLTYFQNEAQLEKSRLLSDRFSAERPKGSFSTLEIQRTEQGDSAMYLCASSLGQGENGYTFGSGTRLTVV.

As DNA, the CDR3 is TGTGCCAGCAGGGGACAGGCCCACTCCTACAATGAGCAGTTCTTC. As protein: CASRGQAHSYNEQFF. The rearrangement uses TRBV12-3 or TRBV12-4 and TRBJ2-1, with TRBD1 identical over 8 bases. V was pared by 6 bases and J by 0 bases, with 4 bases of the junction left unmatched. The CDR3 is 15 amino acids.

This sequence joins TRBV10-3 and TRBJ2-7, with a possible D match to TRBD1 (6 bases). Germline V gene lookup returns CDR1 ENHRY and CDR2 SYGVKD. The CDR3 loop spans 13 amino acids. V was pared by 6 bases and J by 2 bases, with 11 bases between. The DNA for the CDR3 is TGTGCCATCAGGACAGGTTCAGCCTACGAGCAGTACTTC. As protein: CAIRTGSAYEQYF.

In its sample, this clonotype was seen once. The chain is built from TRBV29-1 and TRBJ2-7; D is uncertain. In germline, CDR1 is SQVTM, CDR2 ANQGSEA. This CDR3 region has 13 residues. The V end was cut by 4 bases, the J end by 3 bases, with 13 bases between. CDR3 amino acids: CSVVVGPYYEQYF. The CDR3 DNA reads as TGCAGCGTTGTGGTAGGCCCCTACTACGAGCAGTACTTC.

The chain links TRBV7-8 to TRBJ2-2; either TRBD1 or TRBD2 may fit D (5 bases each). Trimming left V 3 bases short and J 2 bases short, with 10 bases between. The CDR3 is 15 amino acids. Germline CDR1 and CDR2: SGHVS and FQNEAQ. The CDR3 DNA reads TGTGCCAGCAGCTTTCTGAGGGGAAACACCGGGGAGCTGTTTTTT. Its protein product is CASSFLRGNTGELFF.

CDR3 loop: CASGLVSWAGYTF. The CDR3 nucleotides are TGTGCCAGCGGATTGGTCTCCTGGGCTGGCTACACCTTC. The chain employs TRBV14 and TRBJ1-2; D call uncertain. CDR1 is SGHDN and CDR2 is FVKESK in the germline V gene. V lost 8 bases and J 7 bases, leaving 17 bases between the germline ends. This CDR3 has 13 residues.

The gene calls are TRBV12-3 or TRBV12-4 and TRBJ2-7; D perhaps matches TRBD1 (6 bases). CDR3 length equals 15 residues. The V end lost 1 base, the J end lost 0 bases, and 10 bases lay between the germline ends. The CDR3 DNA sequence: TGTGCCAGCAGTTTAGGGTCAGGGGTCTCCTACGAGCAGTACTTC. Translation gives CASSLGSGVSYEQYF.